The 16 T cell receptor beta chains below were found in one sample sequenced in a study of T cell responses to AZD1222 COVID-19 vaccine. Sequencing was performed with immunoSEQ multiplex PCR; in TCRdb, only in-frame clones are kept and a portion is missing. The profile shows roughly 150,000 clones, 70% to 90% of them singletons. Sequenced here: peripheral blood, sampled on day 0 of AZD1222 vaccination. These receptors were collected from an adult in good health.

The chain uses TRBV24-1 and TRBJ2-1; TRBD1 matches at 10 bases. Trimming took 3 bases from V and 0 from J; bases not matched to a gene: 7. The CDR3 loop spans 18 amino acids. Germline-derived CDR1 and CDR2 are KGHDR and SFDVKD. CDR3 DNA: TGTGCCACCAGTGATCCGTACCGGACAGGGGGCTCCTACAATGAGCAGTTCTTC. Protein sequence: CATSDPYRTGGSYNEQFF.

The V call is TRBV27, the J call TRBJ2-5; D unresolved. Trimming left V 5 bases short and J 1 base short, with 2 bases between. CDR1 and CDR2 from the germline V gene are MNHEY and SMNVEV (reference sequence). The CDR3 loop spans 11 amino acids. The CDR3 DNA is TGTGCCAGCAGTCCCCAAGAGACCCAGTACTTC. This sequence encodes CASSPQETQYF.

This clone appeared once. CDR3 coding DNA: TGCGCCAGTAAATTATGGGATGAGCAGTTCTTC. Its protein product is CASKLWDEQFF. The chain couples TRBV5-1 to TRBJ2-1; D not certain. This CDR3 has 11 amino acids. Trimming took 8 bases from V and 8 from J, leaving 11 bases between them. CDR1 SGHRS and CDR2 YFSETQ come from the germline V gene.

The chain recombines TRBV11-1 with TRBJ2-7; perhaps D is TRBD1 or TRBD2 (6 bases each). Germline-derived CDR1 and CDR2 are SGHAT and FQDESV (reference sequence). The CDR3 runs to 14 residues. The ends were cut back, 5 bases at V and 1 base at J, with 12 bases in the middle. The CDR3 protein is CASSVGGTSYEQYF. CDR3 bases: TGTGCCAGCAGCGTAGGGGGGACTTCCTACGAGCAGTACTTC.

V gene TRBV6-2 or TRBV6-3 combines with J gene TRBJ2-3; 8 bases match TRBD2. Germline V gene lookup returns CDR1 MNHEY and CDR2 SVGEGT. V was clipped by 7 bases and J by 1 base; unmatched bases: 4. The CDR3 contains 14 residues. CDR3 nucleotides: TGTGCCAGCACCCCAGCGGGGGGCACAGATACGCAGTATTTT. Its translation is CASTPAGGTDTQYF.

The chain links TRBV30 to TRBJ1-5, with D tentatively TRBD1 (6 bases). Germline lookup yields CDR1 GTSNPN and CDR2 SVGIG (reference sequence). This CDR3 has 15 residues. Trimming removed 0 bases from V and 0 bases from J, with 9 bases in between. The CDR3 protein is CAWSVGGTSNQPQHF. DNA for the CDR3: TGTGCCTGGAGTGTAGGGGGGACTAGCAATCAGCCCCAGCATTTT.

The chain combines TRBV6-6 with TRBJ2-5, with 8 bases identical to TRBD2. The CDR3 extends over 15 amino acids. Germline assignment: CDR1 MNHNY and CDR2 SVGAGI (reference sequence). J lost 4 bases, V lost 2 bases, and 6 bases had no gene match. CDR3 coding DNA: TGTGCCAGCAGTTACCGCCCCAGCGGGGGAGAGACCCAGTACTTC. Protein product: CASSYRPSGGETQYF.

The genes are TRBV5-1 and TRBJ2-7, with 8 bases lining up with TRBD2. J was trimmed by 1 base and V by 2 bases; bases with no gene match: 2. The CDR3 has 14 amino acids. Germline CDR1 SGHRS, CDR2 YFSETQ. The CDR3 here is CASSFERESYEQYF. The CDR3 DNA reads TGCGCCAGCAGCTTCGAGCGGGAGTCCTACGAGCAGTACTTC.

CDR3 sequence: CASSEWGASGNTIYF. The DNA of the CDR3 is TGTGCCAGCAGTGAATGGGGGGCCTCTGGAAACACCATATATTTT. J is TRBJ1-3 and V is TRBV2, with D tentatively TRBD1 (6 bases). This CDR3 has 15 residues. Germline CDR1 is SNHLY and CDR2 is FYNNEI. Trimming removed 2 bases at V and 0 bases at J, with 8 bases between.

The chain has TRBV30 and TRBJ1-1, with 8 bases matching TRBD1. Germline CDR1 is GTSNPN and CDR2 is SVGIG (reference sequence). The CDR3 loop spans 13 amino acids. Trimming took 4 bases from V and 4 from J; bases not matched to a gene: 5. CDR3 nucleotide sequence: TGTGCCTGGACGACAGGGGTGGTCACTGAAGCTTTCTTT. Residues: CAWTTGVVTEAFF.

This clone appeared a single time. The chain combines TRBV7-9 with TRBJ1-1; no definite D call. The V end lost 4 bases, the J end lost 3 bases, and 9 bases lay between the germline ends. The germline CDR1 and CDR2 sequences are SEHNR and FQNEAQ (reference sequence). The CDR3 consists of 13 residues. CDR3 in amino acids: CASSSDLDTEAFF. The DNA of the CDR3 is TGTGCCAGCAGCTCAGACTTGGACACTGAAGCTTTCTTT.

The V call is TRBV14, the J call TRBJ1-2, with a possible D match to TRBD1 (5 bases). This CDR3 is built from 14 residues. V was clipped by 4 bases and J by 6 bases, with 15 bases between them. CDR1 and CDR2 from the germline V gene are SGHDN and FVKESK. The CDR3 loop reads CASSPWATGDGYTF. The CDR3 nucleotides are TGTGCCAGCAGCCCATGGGCTACGGGGGATGGCTACACCTTC.

The chain is built from TRBV27 and TRBJ2-7, with a possible D match to TRBD1 (5 bases). Germline V CDR1 and CDR2: MNHEY, SMNVEV (reference sequence). Between the trimmed V and J ends, which lost 5 bases and 0 bases, there was a span of 17 bases. The CDR3 is made up of 16 amino acids. The CDR3 spells CASSEWGAEYSYEQYF. The CDR3, as DNA: TGTGCCAGCAGTGAGTGGGGCGCGGAGTACTCCTACGAGCAGTACTTC.

The rearrangement links TRBV11-2 to TRBJ1-6; D is ambiguous. The CDR3 contains 12 residues. Trimming took 5 bases from V and 7 from J, leaving 6 bases between them. Germline V lookup: CDR1 SGHAT, CDR2 FQNNGV. The CDR3 loop is CASSRSNSPLHF. For the CDR3, the DNA is TGTGCCAGCAGCAGGTCCAATTCACCCCTCCACTTT.

The chain links TRBV7-9 to TRBJ2-5, with no clear D. Germline V CDR1 and CDR2: SEHNR, FQNEAQ (reference sequence). The ends were cut back, 2 bases at V and 4 bases at J, with 2 bases in the middle. The CDR3 is made up of 11 amino acids. The CDR3 DNA reads TGTGCCAGCAGCTTATTAGAGACCCAGTACTTC. Its protein product is CASSLLETQYF.

This clone was observed once. The same CDR3 can be traced to other DNA sequences in this sample. V and J are TRBV18 and TRBJ2-2; D gene ambiguous. The germline gives CDR1 KGHSH, CDR2 LQKENI. The V end lost 3 bases, the J end lost 1 base, and 3 bases lay between the germline ends. The CDR3 is made up of 13 amino acids. The CDR3 region is CASSPRNTGELFF. Written as DNA, the CDR3 is TGTGCCAGCTCACCTAGGAACACCGGGGAGCTGTTTTTT.